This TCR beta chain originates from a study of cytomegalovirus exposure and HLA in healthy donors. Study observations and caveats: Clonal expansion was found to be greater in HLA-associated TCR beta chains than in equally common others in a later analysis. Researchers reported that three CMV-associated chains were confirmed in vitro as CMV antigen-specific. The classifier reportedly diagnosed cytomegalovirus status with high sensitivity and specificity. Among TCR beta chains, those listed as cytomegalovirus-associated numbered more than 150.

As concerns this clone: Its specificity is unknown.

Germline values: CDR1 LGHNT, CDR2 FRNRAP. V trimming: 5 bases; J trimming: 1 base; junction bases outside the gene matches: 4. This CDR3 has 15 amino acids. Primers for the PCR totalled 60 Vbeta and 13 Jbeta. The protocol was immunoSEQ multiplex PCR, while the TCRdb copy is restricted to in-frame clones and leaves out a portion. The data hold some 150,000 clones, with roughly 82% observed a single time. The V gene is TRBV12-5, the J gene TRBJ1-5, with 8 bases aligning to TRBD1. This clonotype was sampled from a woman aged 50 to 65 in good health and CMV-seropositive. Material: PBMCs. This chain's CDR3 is CASGPGQGSNQPQHF. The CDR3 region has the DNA TGTGCTAGTGGTCCTGGACAGGGAAGCAATCAGCCCCAGCATTTT.